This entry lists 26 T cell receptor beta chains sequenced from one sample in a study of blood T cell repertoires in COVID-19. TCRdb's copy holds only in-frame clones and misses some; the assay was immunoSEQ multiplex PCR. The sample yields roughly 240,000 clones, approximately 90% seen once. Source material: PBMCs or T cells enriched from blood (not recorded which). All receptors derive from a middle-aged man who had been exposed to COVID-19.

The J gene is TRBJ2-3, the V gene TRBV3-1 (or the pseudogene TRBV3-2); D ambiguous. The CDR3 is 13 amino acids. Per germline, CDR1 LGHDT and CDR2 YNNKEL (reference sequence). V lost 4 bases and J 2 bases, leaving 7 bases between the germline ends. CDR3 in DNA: TGTGCCAGCAGCCCTACCCACACAGATACGCAGTATTTT. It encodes CASSPTHTDTQYF.

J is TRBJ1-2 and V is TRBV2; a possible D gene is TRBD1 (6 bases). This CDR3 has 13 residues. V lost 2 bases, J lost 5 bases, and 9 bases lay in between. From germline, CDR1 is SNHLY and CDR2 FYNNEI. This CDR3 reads CASSEWTEYGYTF. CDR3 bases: TGTGCCAGCAGTGAATGGACAGAATATGGCTACACCTTC.

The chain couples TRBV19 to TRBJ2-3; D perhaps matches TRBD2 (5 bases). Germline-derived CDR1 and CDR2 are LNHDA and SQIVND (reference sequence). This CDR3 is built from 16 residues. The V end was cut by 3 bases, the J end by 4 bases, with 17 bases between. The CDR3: CASSMMLALDADTQYF. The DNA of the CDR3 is TGTGCCAGTAGTATGATGCTAGCTTTAGATGCAGATACGCAGTATTTT.

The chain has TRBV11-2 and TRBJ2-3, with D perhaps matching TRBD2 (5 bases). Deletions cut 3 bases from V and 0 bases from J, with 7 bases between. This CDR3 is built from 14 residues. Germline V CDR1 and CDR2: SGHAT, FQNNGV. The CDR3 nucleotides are TGTGCCAGCAGCTTTCGGGGTAGCACAGATACGCAGTATTTT. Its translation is CASSFRGSTDTQYF.

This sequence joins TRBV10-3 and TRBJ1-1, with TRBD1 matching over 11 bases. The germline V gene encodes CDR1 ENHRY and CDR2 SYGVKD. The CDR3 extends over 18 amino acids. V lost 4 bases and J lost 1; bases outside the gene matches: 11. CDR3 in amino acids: CAISALGQGGDKNTEAFF. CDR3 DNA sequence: TGTGCCATCAGTGCCCTGGGACAGGGGGGCGACAAGAACACTGAAGCTTTCTTT.

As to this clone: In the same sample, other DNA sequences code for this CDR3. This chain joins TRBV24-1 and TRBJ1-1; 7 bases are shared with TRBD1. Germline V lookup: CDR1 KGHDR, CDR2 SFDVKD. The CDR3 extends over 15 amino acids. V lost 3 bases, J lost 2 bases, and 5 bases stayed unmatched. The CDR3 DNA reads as TGTGCCACCAGTGATCCCCGACAGGGCAACACTGAAGCTTTCTTT. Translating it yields CATSDPRQGNTEAFF.

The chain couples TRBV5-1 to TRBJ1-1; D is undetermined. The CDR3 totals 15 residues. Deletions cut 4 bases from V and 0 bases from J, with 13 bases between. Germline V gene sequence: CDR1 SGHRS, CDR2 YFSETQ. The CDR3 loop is CASSPGSFMNTEAFF. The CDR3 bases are TGCGCCAGCAGCCCGGGGTCTTTCATGAACACTGAAGCTTTCTTT.

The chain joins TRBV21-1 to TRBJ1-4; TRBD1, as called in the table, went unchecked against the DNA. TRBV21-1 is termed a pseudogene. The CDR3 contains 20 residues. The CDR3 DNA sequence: TGTGCCAGCAGCAAAAAAGACCCCGACAGCTCCATTTTGGTAAATGAAAGACTGTTTTTT. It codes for CASSKKDPDSSILVNERLFF.

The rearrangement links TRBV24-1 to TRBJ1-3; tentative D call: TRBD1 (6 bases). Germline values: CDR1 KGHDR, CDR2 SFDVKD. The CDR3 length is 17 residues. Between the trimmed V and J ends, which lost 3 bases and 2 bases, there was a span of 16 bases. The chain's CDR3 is CATSDPKQGGPGNTIYF. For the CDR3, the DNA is TGTGCCACCAGTGATCCCAAACAGGGTGGGCCTGGAAACACCATATATTTT.

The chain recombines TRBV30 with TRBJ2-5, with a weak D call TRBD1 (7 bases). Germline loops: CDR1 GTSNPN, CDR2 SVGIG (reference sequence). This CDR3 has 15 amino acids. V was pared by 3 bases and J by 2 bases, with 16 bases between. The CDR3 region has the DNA TGTGCCTGGAGGTTATGGCAGGGGGGTCAAGAGACCCAGTACTTC. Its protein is CAWRLWQGGQETQYF.

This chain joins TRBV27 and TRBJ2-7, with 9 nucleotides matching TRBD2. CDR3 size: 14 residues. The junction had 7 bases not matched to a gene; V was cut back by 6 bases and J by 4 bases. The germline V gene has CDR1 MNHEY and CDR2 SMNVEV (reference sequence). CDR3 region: CASSSRLAEYEQYV. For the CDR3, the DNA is TGTGCCAGCAGCTCCCGACTAGCGGAATACGAGCAGTACGTC.

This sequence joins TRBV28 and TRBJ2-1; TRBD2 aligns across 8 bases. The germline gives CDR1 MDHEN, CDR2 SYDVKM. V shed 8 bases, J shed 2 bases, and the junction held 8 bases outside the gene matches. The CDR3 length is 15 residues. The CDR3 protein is CASVNSGKAYNEQFF. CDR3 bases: TGTGCCAGCGTTAATAGCGGGAAGGCCTACAATGAGCAGTTCTTC. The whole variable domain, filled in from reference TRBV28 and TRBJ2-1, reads DVKVTQSSRYLVKRTGEKVFLECVQDMDHENMFWYRQDPGLGLRLIYFSYDVKMKEKGDIPEGYSVSREKKERFSLILESASTNQTSMYLCASVNSGKAYNEQFFGPGTRLTVL.

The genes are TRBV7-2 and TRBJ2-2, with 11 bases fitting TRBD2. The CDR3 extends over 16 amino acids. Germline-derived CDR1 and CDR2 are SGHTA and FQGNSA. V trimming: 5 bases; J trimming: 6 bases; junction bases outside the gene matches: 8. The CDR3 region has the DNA TGTGCCAGCAGCCCCCTAGGACTAGCGGGTGCCGGGGAGCTGTTTTTT. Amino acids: CASSPLGLAGAGELFF.

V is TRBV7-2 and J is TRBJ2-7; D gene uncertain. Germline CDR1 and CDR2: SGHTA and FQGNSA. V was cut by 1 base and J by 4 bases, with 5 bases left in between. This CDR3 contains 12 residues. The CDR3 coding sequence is TGTGCCAGCAGCTTAGGCAGGTACGAGCAGTACTTC. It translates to CASSLGRYEQYF.

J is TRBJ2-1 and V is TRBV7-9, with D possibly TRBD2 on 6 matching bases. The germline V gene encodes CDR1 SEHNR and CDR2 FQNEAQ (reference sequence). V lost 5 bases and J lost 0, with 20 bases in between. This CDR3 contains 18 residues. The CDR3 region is CASSPPTNWEVSYNEQFF. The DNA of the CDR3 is TGTGCCAGCAGCCCTCCCACAAATTGGGAGGTCTCCTACAATGAGCAGTTCTTC.

The CDR3 loop is CASSFTGLAEAFF. In DNA, the CDR3 is TGTGCCAGCAGCTTTACAGGGTTAGCTGAAGCTTTCTTT. The V call is TRBV7-9, the J call TRBJ1-1, with D tentatively TRBD1 (6 bases). V was shortened by 3 bases and J by 6 bases, with 11 bases between the two germline ends. Germline V gene lookup returns CDR1 SEHNR and CDR2 FQNEAQ (reference sequence). The CDR3 length is 13 residues.

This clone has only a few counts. CDR3 nucleotides: TGTGCCAGCAGTCTCGGACAGGGTAAAGGGGTGTCTAGCAATCAGCCCCAGCATTTT. Translating gives CASSLGQGKGVSSNQPQHF. J is TRBJ1-5 and V is TRBV28; TRBD1 matches 8 bases. From germline, CDR1 is MDHEN and CDR2 SYDVKM. J gave up 0 bases and V 5 bases, and 15 bases lay outside the gene matches. The CDR3 is 19 residues long.

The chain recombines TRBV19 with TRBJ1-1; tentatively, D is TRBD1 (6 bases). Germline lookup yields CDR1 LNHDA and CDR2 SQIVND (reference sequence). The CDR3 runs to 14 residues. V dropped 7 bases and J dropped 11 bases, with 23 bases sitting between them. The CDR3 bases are TGTGCCAGTAACATCCGACCGACAGGTCTGGGGGCTTTCTTT. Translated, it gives CASNIRPTGLGAFF. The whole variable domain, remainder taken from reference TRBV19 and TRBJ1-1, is DGGITQSPKYLFRKEGQNVTLSCEQNLNHDAMYWYRQDPGQGLRLIYYSQIVNDFQKGDIAEGYSVSREKKESFPLTVTSAQKNPTAFYLCASNIRPTGLGAFFGQGTRLTVV.

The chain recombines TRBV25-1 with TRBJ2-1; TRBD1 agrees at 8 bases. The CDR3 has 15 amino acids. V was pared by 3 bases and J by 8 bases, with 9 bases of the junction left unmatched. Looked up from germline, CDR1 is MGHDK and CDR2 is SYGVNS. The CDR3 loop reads CASSDRGQRVHEQFF. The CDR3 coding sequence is TGTGCCAGCAGTGACAGGGGGCAAAGGGTCCATGAGCAGTTCTTC. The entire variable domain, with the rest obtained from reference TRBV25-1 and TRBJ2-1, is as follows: EADIYQTPRYLVIGTGKKITLECSQTMGHDKMYWYQQDPGMELHLIHYSYGVNSTEKGDLSSESTVSRIRTEHFPLTLESARPSHTSQYLCASSDRGQRVHEQFFGPGTRLTVL.

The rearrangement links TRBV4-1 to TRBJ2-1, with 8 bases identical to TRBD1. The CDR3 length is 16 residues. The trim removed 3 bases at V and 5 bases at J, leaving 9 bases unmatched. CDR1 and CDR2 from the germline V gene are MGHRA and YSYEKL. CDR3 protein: CASSHAGQGTHNEQFF. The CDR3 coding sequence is TGCGCCAGCAGCCATGCAGGACAGGGCACCCACAATGAGCAGTTCTTC.

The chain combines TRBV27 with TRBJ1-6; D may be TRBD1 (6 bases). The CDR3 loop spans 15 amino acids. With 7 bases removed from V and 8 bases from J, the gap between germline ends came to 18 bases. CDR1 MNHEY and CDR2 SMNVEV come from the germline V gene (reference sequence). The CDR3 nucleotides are TGTGCCAGCAAGACCTATCTGACAGGTCATTCACCCCTCCACTTT. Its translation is CASKTYLTGHSPLHF.

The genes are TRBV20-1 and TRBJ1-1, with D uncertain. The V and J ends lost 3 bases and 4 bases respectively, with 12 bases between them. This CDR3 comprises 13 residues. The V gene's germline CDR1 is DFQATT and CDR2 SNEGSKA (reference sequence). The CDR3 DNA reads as TGCAGTGCTAGTTCGGAGCTGGGCACTGAAGCTTTCTTT. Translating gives CSASSELGTEAFF.

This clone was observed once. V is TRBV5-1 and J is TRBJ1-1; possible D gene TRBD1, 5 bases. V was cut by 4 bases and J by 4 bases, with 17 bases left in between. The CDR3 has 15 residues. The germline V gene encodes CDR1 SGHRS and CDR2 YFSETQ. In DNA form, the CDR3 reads TGCGCCAGCAGCCTGGAACCGTGGGGGGTCACTGAAGCTTTCTTT. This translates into CASSLEPWGVTEAFF.

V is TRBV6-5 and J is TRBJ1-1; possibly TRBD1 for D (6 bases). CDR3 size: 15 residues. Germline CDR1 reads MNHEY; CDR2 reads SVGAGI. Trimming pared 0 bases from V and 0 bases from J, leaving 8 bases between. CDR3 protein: CASSYSGGLNTEAFF. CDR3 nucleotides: TGTGCCAGCAGTTACTCGGGGGGGCTGAACACTGAAGCTTTCTTT.

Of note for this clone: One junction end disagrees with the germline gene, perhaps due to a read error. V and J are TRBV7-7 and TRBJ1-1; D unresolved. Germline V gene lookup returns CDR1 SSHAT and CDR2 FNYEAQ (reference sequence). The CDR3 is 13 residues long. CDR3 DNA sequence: TGTGCTAGCAGCTTGTCCGGGGATACTGAAGCTTTCTTT. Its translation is CASSLSGDTEAFF.

CDR3 residues: CASSHVLQGAQPQHF. For the CDR3, the DNA is TGCGCCAGCAGCCACGTCCTTCAGGGGGCTCAGCCCCAGCATTTT. The chain has TRBV4-1 and TRBJ1-5, with 8 bases lining up with TRBD1. The ends lost 3 bases at V and 6 bases at J; junction bases unmatched: 7. Germline CDR1 MGHRA, CDR2 YSYEKL. The CDR3 has 15 residues.